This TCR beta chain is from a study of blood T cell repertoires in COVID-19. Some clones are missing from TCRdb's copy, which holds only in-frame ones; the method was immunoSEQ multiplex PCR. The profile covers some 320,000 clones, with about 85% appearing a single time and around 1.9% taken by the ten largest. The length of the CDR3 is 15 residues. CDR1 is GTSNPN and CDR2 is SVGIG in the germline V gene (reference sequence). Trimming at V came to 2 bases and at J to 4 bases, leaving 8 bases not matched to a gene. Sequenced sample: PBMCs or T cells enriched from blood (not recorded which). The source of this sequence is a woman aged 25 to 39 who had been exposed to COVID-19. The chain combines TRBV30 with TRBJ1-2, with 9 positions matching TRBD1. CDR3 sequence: CAWSLGTGKAYGYTF. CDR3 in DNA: TGTGCCTGGAGTCTCGGGACAGGGAAAGCCTATGGCTACACCTTC.